The rows below give T cell receptor beta chains drawn from one sample of a study of neurological immune-mediated disorders. A single record per CDR3 protein comes from TCRdb applying MiXCR to the 5' RACE reads. The sample has tens of thousands of distinct CDR3 sequences; roughly an eighth are singletons. Sequenced material: PBMCs. The source of these receptors is a female donor with HTLV-1-associated myelopathy (HAM/TSP). Each CDR3 is given with its conserved first and last residue.

TRBJ1-1 TRBV4-2 CASSQGGRHYEAFF
TRBJ1-5 TRBV15 CATSRAGSGQPQHF
TRBJ2-2 TRBV5-1 CASSDGAGGSGELFF
TRBJ1-5 TRBV24-1 CATSDSQGRNQPQHF
TRBJ2-1 TRBV29-1 CSVERDIYNEQFF
TRBJ1-5 TRBV28 CASSLGRQGSQPQHF
TRBJ2-7 TRBV30 CAWRQGTAGSGQQYF
TRBJ1-6 TRBV12-3/TRBV12-4 CASSLNGKSSPLHF
TRBJ2-7 TRBV27 CASSFDGTGGYEQYF
TRBJ2-2 TRBV28 CASSPLDRGTGELFF
TRBJ2-5 TRBV7-8 CASSLTTGTQYF
TRBJ2-6 TRBV4-1 CASSRTLASGANVLTF
TRBJ2-5 TRBV6-6 CASSYMGQETQYF
TRBJ2-2 TRBV5-4 CASSSQSSTGELFF
TRBJ2-6 TRBV27 CASSQSPGGAGANVLTF
TRBJ2-1 TRBV28 CASRDRDRGLLHYNEQFF
TRBJ2-5 TRBV12-3/TRBV12-4 CASSWDGKETQYF
TRBJ2-3 TRBV5-1 CASSLGLAGASTDTQYF
TRBJ1-5 TRBV14 CASSQDITTPTRQPQHF
TRBJ2-3 TRBV5-1 CASSFTSGEDTQYF
TRBJ2-1 TRBV5-1 CASSPTVGDYNEQFF
TRBJ2-2 TRBV28 CASSFAGELFF
TRBJ2-1 TRBV6-5 CASRSTGARNEQFF
TRBJ2-1 TRBV24-1 CATRTPGRFNEQFF
TRBJ1-1 TRBV7-2 CASSDQLNTEAFF
TRBJ2-1 TRBV20-1 CSARDSGGLNEQFF
TRBJ2-7 TRBV18 CASARVGQGAVHEQYF
TRBJ1-1 TRBV7-6 CASSLGGTEVFF
TRBJ2-3 TRBV7-9 CASSLDRGTDTQYF
TRBJ1-1 TRBV5-1 CASTPQGDTEAFF
TRBJ1-6 TRBV25-1 CASTLSGDDSPLHF
TRBJ1-4 TRBV28 CASRKSGGATNEKLFF
TRBJ2-1 TRBV5-1 CASSMSGMNEQFF
TRBJ2-7 TRBV10-1 CANSSEGSGQYF
TRBJ2-1 TRBV4-1 CASSQDFVVGGRNEQFF
TRBJ2-3 TRBV3-1 CASSRSDRGSTDTQYF
TRBJ2-1 TRBV7-3 CASSPRTSGIFEQFF
TRBJ2-3 TRBV4-1 CASSQILRSLAGTDTQYF
TRBJ2-1 TRBV5-1 CASSSYGDRKISYNEQFF
TRBJ2-7 TRBV25-1 CASGNTYEQYF
TRBJ2-3 TRBV9 CASSVRGLSSTDTQYF
TRBJ2-4 TRBV10-3 CAISEQGLQNIQYF
TRBJ2-3 TRBV12-3/TRBV12-4 CAGSSGDPTDTQYF
TRBJ2-4 TRBV20-1 CSGLRRDKNIQYF
TRBJ2-7 TRBV20-1 CSAGQSEQYF
TRBJ2-1 TRBV3-1 CASTEWGGRENEQFF
TRBJ2-3 TRBV10-3 CAINGGSVADTQYF
TRBJ2-7 TRBV6-5 CASSYGDGGYEQYF
TRBJ2-1 TRBV5-1 CASSLGGGGLYNEQFF
TRBJ2-2 TRBV4-1 CASSHVGTSGDTGELFF
TRBJ2-1 TRBV3-1 CASSQDVGGYNEQFF
TRBJ2-3 TRBV5-1 CASSSGTSNTDTQYF
TRBJ1-6 TRBV2 CASSEGKQGNSPLHF
TRBJ2-7 TRBV7-2 CASSFSSVGFVYEQYF
TRBJ2-1 TRBV6-2/TRBV6-3 CASSEAGRYNEQFF
TRBJ1-4 TRBV27 CASSYTIATNEKLFF
TRBJ2-3 TRBV7-2 CASSLSRATDTQYF
TRBJ2-1 TRBV9 CASSVALAGYNEQFF
TRBJ2-3 TRBV10-3 CAMALGRGTPDTQYF